This T cell receptor (beta chain) comes out of a study of cytomegalovirus exposure and HLA in healthy donors. Whole-study context: An earlier analysis identified more than 90 million unique TCR beta sequences in some 170 million T cells.

Of note for this clone: Its antigen is unidentified.

The germline V gene encodes CDR1 SNHLY and CDR2 FYNNEI. CDR3 length equals 16 residues. V shed 1 base and J shed 7 bases, with 17 bases lying between them. 60 Vbeta and 13 Jbeta primers were used in PCR. Clones were sequenced by immunoSEQ multiplex PCR, and TCRdb holds only the in-frame ones, with some missing. The sample shows around 98,000 clones, roughly 76% of them seen only once. Findings of the study overall: Most TCR beta V segments were productive about 87% or about 30% of the time in an earlier analysis. The authors enumerated 150 to 200 TCR beta chains as linked to cytomegalovirus.

The receptor was derived from a human donor in good health. This sequence joins TRBV2 and TRBJ2-1, with D perhaps TRBD1 (7 bases). The sequencing input was PBMCs. Written as DNA, the CDR3 is TGTGCCAGCAGTGAAGTGGGGGAACAGGGGAGGAATGAGCAGTTCTTC. Its protein product is CASSEVGEQGRNEQFF.